A single sample is the source of the 10 T cell receptor beta chains below, sequenced in a study of T cells in Graves' hyperthyroidism and ophthalmopathy. TCR beta CDR3 region amplification was performed from RNA transcripts. The HTBI primer set served for first-round RT-PCR of the TCR CDR3. TCRdb ran MiXCR on the multiplex PCR reads and lists one entry per CDR3 protein. The sample contains some 370,000 distinct CDR3 sequences, 17% of which appear only once. The sample taken for sequencing was blood. The receptors here all came from a woman aged 25 to 39 with Graves' hyperthyroidism that later progressed to Graves' ophthalmopathy.

The table lists this clonotype with a few counts. The chain uses TRBV4-1 and TRBJ1-5; D is possibly TRBD1 (5 bases). Looked up from germline, CDR1 is MGHRA and CDR2 is YSYEKL. With 3 bases removed from V and 6 bases from J, the gap between germline ends came to 18 bases. This CDR3 has 16 residues. CDR3 residues: CASSQEGHLSAQPQHF. The DNA for the CDR3 is TGCGCCAGCAGCCAGGAAGGACACCTCTCGGCTCAGCCCCAGCATTTT.

This clonotype was found many times. The CDR3 loop reads CASSLGAGGITGELFF. In DNA form, the CDR3 reads TGTGCCAGCAGCTTAGGTGCAGGGGGGATCACCGGGGAGCTGTTTTTT. The gene calls are TRBV7-8 and TRBJ2-2, with D possibly TRBD1 on 7 matching bases. Trimming pared 1 base from V and 4 bases from J, leaving 13 bases between. The CDR3 spans 16 residues. Germline values: CDR1 SGHVS, CDR2 FQNEAQ.

In its sample, this clonotype was seen a few times. This sequence joins TRBV5-1 and TRBJ1-2, with 10 bases fitting TRBD1. Germline V gene lookup returns CDR1 SGHRS and CDR2 YFSETQ. CDR3 length: 15 residues. V lost 2 bases to trimming and J lost 5 bases; unmatched junction nucleotides: 6. CDR3 region: CASSFHRDRGYGYTF. The DNA for the CDR3 is TGCGCCAGCAGCTTCCACCGGGACAGGGGTTATGGCTACACCTTC.

This clonotype has ten or more counts. The CDR3 spells CASSLEVAGASPDTQYF. DNA for the CDR3: TGTGCCAGCAGCTTAGAGGTAGCGGGAGCCTCTCCAGATACGCAGTATTTT. The chain uses TRBV7-2 and TRBJ2-3, with 9 nucleotides matching TRBD2. Trimming at V came to 1 base and at J to 4 bases, leaving 9 bases not matched to a gene. The V gene's germline CDR1 is SGHTA and CDR2 FQGNSA. There are 17 residues in the CDR3. The whole variable domain, filled in from reference TRBV7-2 and TRBJ2-3, reads GAGVSQSPSNKVTEKGKDVELRCDPISGHTALYWYRQSLGQGLEFLIYFQGNSAPDKSGLPSDRFSAERTGGSVSTLTIQRTQQEDSAVYLCASSLEVAGASPDTQYFGPGTRLTVL.

This clonotype has only a few counts. The chain links TRBV5-1 to TRBJ1-3, with D perhaps TRBD1 (5 bases). Looked up from germline, CDR1 is SGHRS and CDR2 is YFSETQ. The CDR3 is 16 amino acids. V was clipped by 0 bases and J by 0 bases, with 10 bases between them. The CDR3 sequence: CASSLVGRLSGNTIYF. The CDR3 DNA sequence: TGCGCCAGCAGCTTGGTGGGACGCCTCTCTGGAAACACCATATATTTT.

This clonotype was recorded at least ten times. The chain joins TRBV28 to TRBJ2-7; a possible D gene is TRBD1 (5 bases). The CDR3 is 14 residues long. Germline loops: CDR1 MDHEN, CDR2 SYDVKM. Trimming removed 5 bases at V and 1 base at J, with 12 bases between. DNA for the CDR3: TGTGCCAGCAGTCCCCCTCCAGGGTCCTACGAGCAGTACTTC. It is translated as CASSPPPGSYEQYF.

The CDR3: CASSFRGEGYTF. The CDR3, as DNA: TGTGCCAGCAGTTTCAGGGGGGAGGGCTACACCTTC. This sequence joins TRBV28 and TRBJ1-2; 7 bases map to TRBD1. Unmatched junction bases numbered 3, after V lost 3 bases and J lost 8 bases. Germline V gives CDR1 MDHEN, CDR2 SYDVKM. The CDR3 runs to 12 residues.

This clonotype was observed a handful of times. The chain uses TRBV5-5 and TRBJ2-1; D not certain. Trimming removed 3 bases from V and 6 bases from J, with 7 bases in between. CDR1 is SGHKS and CDR2 is YYEKEE in the germline V gene (reference sequence). This CDR3 spans 12 amino acids. As DNA, the CDR3 is TGTGCCAGCAGCTCCCACATCAATGAGCAGTTCTTC. Encoded protein: CASSSHINEQFF. Combining the CDR3 with reference TRBV5-5 and TRBJ2-1 gives the whole variable domain DAGVTQSPTHLIKTRGQQVTLRCSPISGHKSVSWYQQVLGQGPQFIFQYYEKEERGRGNFPDRFSARQFPNYSSELNVNALLLGDSALYLCASSSHINEQFFGPGTRLTVL.

The rearrangement joins TRBV28 to TRBJ2-7, with TRBD1 matching 9 bases. This CDR3 has 14 residues. The V segment lost 11 bases and the J segment 5 bases; nucleotides outside the gene matches: 13. The V gene's germline CDR1 is MDHEN and CDR2 SYDVKM. CDR3 bases: TGTGCCGCAACTAGACGGGACAGGGTACACGAGCAGTACTTC. Protein sequence: CAATRRDRVHEQYF.

This clonotype was counted at least ten times. This sequence joins TRBV6-2 or TRBV6-3 and TRBJ2-3; D gene ambiguous. Germline loops: CDR1 MNHEY, CDR2 SVGEGT. CDR3 length: 15 residues. V lost 2 bases to trimming and J lost 4 bases, with 13 bases between them. The CDR3 DNA reads TGTGCCAGCAGTTACGTTGACTTATCAGCAGATACGCAGTATTTT. Residues: CASSYVDLSADTQYF.